This TCR beta chain is from a study of OX40 agonist ivuxolimab in advanced cancers. Regarding the complete study: Ivuxolimab, which targeted the costimulatory receptor OX40 (CD134), was an agonistic, fully human IgG2 monoclonal antibody. Intravenous ivuxolimab was administered to patients every 2 weeks at six dose levels: 0.01, 0.1, 0.3, 1.5, 3 and 10 mg/kg. Of the roughly 54 dose-escalation patients, hepatocellular carcinoma was present in around 20, melanoma in approximately 15, renal cell carcinoma in 9 and head and neck cancer in 9. In the dose-escalation cohort, more than 80% of patients were male, and the mean age was 60 years with a range of roughly 20 to 85. Patients were allowed to have had prior anti-PD-1, anti-PD-L1 or anti-CTLA-4 therapy, and around 40% of the dose-escalation patients had previously received checkpoint inhibitors. Partial responses occurred in three dose-escalation patients: two with cutaneous melanoma and one with hepatocellular carcinoma. Peripheral TCRbeta sequencing aimed to test whether ivuxolimab altered TCR sequence diversity and caused clonal T-cell expansion. The paper covers the monotherapy dose-escalation part of the phase I ivuxolimab trial, which included N = 52 patients. Study-wide conclusions, independent of this receptor: At doses of 0.1 to 3.0 mg/kg, clonal expansion of both CD4+ and CD8+ T cells in blood was seen between baseline and week 6. After ivuxolimab, expanded clones were on average more numerous among CD8+ T cells than among CD4+ T cells. Low levels of normalized T-cell clonal expansion were also seen in some nonresponding patients. In the 0.1-3.0 mg/kg groups, partial responders were among the patients with the lowest normalized peripheral clonal expansion, particularly in CD8+ T cells. The antigen specificity of the clonally expanded peripheral T cells was not determined.

From the cysteine up to the phenylalanine, the CDR3 has a length of 11 residues. Only the CDR3 part of the read is kept: 33 bases, read in frame from the first base. Cut back by 5 bases and 5 bases, the V and J ends lie 6 bases apart. Taken from the germline V gene, the CDR1 and CDR2 loops are SNHLY and FYNNEI. On this clone itself: The antigen this receptor binds is unknown. The input lacks base qualities; no much larger clone sits a single base away.

Patients with a history of autoimmune disease or receiving systemic immunosuppression were excluded from the trial. Peripheral blood for TCR sequencing was collected from all dose cohorts at baseline, on cycle 4 day 1, and on cycle 7 day 1. The samples were taken from a phase I, first-in-human, multicenter, open-label dose-escalation trial of ivuxolimab. Adults with locally advanced or metastatic melanoma, renal cell carcinoma, hepatocellular carcinoma or head and neck squamous cell carcinoma were enrolled in the trial. Before TCR sequencing, CD4+ T cells and CD8+ T cells were sorted from peripheral blood as separate populations. To sequence the TCRbeta CDR3 region, genomic DNA was isolated from the sorted cells. The immunoSEQ Assay was used for sequencing of TCRbeta CDR3 regions. TCRdb mirrors the immuneACCESS table, restricted to in-frame sequences. Some clones are absent from its copies; in checked studies, under half trace to an unresolved V gene, and the reason for the others is unknown. For this sample the table gives tens of thousands of clones, of which 80% to 95% were detected only once. The ten largest account for more than 1% of the sample.

Sequenced here: CD4+ or CD8+ T cells sorted from blood, sampled in a trial of the OX40 agonist ivuxolimab. The TCR comes from an adult with an advanced solid tumor such as melanoma, head and neck, liver or kidney cancer. The rearranged segments are TRBV2 and TRBJ1-1, with TRBD1 as a weak D call on 5 bases. At the DNA level, the sequence is TGTGCCAGCAGTCCAGGGACTGAAGCTTTCTTT. It codes for CASSPGTEAFF.